This entry lists 29 T cell receptor beta chains sequenced from one sample in a study of T cells in Graves' hyperthyroidism and ophthalmopathy. What was amplified from RNA transcripts were TCR beta CDR3 regions. An initial round of RT-PCR targeting the TCR CDR3 relied on the HTBI primer set. In TCRdb, the multiplex PCR reads were re-called with MiXCR into one record per CDR3 protein. The sample gives a few hundred thousand distinct CDR3 sequences, 13% to 15% of which show up once; about 21% is in the top ten. The source material was blood. These receptors came from a woman in her fifties or sixties with Graves' ophthalmopathy.

The V gene is TRBV20-1, the J gene TRBJ2-7; D gene ambiguous. The ends were cut back, 5 bases at V and 3 bases at J, with 17 bases in the middle. The germline gives CDR1 DFQATT, CDR2 SNEGSKA (reference sequence). CDR3 length: 14 amino acids. The CDR3 spells CSADGPGHLYEQYF. The CDR3 DNA is TGCAGTGCTGATGGGCCCGGGCACCTCTACGAGCAGTACTTC.

V gene TRBV4-1 combines with J gene TRBJ2-7, with D perhaps TRBD2 (5 bases). Germline V CDR1 and CDR2: MGHRA, YSYEKL. The CDR3 consists of 14 residues. The germline V and J ends were trimmed by 1 base and 4 bases, with 11 bases remaining between them. CDR3 protein: CASSQGEGLYEQYF. CDR3 sequence (DNA): TGCGCCAGCAGCCAAGGAGAGGGTTTATACGAGCAGTACTTC.

This clonotype has just a few counts. This may stem from a read error, because a much larger clone lies one nucleotide away. CDR3 bases: TGTGCCAGCAGTCCAACCGGGACGGCGGAGCAGTACTTC. Its protein product is CASSPTGTAEQYF. This rearrangement joins TRBV6-2 or TRBV6-3 to TRBJ2-7, with D tentatively TRBD1 or TRBD2 (5 bases each). The CDR3 is 13 residues long. CDR1 and CDR2 (germline): MNHEY, SVGEGT. Between the trimmed V and J ends, which lost 5 bases and 7 bases, there was a span of 15 bases.

As concerns this clonotype: A much larger clone sits a single nucleotide away, making a read error possible. No conserved phenylalanine or tryptophan ends this CDR3, so it is likely a read error. The chain has TRBV6-1 and TRBJ1-1; no clear D gene. Germline V gives CDR1 MNHNS, CDR2 SASEGT. The V and J ends lost 1 base and 1 base respectively, with 4 bases between them. The length of the CDR3 is 13 residues. CDR3: CASSEGPNTEAFL. The DNA for the CDR3 is TGTGCCAGCAGTGAAGGACCGAACACTGAAGCTTTCCTT.

This clonotype was observed many times. The J gene is TRBJ2-1, the V gene TRBV24-1; TRBD2 might be the D (5 bases). Germline CDR1 and CDR2: KGHDR and SFDVKD. The CDR3 extends over 16 amino acids. The V and J ends lost 3 bases and 2 bases respectively, with 13 bases between them. The CDR3 loop reads CATSDQRTGTYNEQFF. CDR3 coding DNA: TGTGCCACCAGTGATCAGCGGACTGGGACCTACAATGAGCAGTTCTTC.

Many counts were recorded for this clonotype. This chain uses TRBV24-1 with TRBJ2-5; D perhaps matches TRBD1 (6 bases). Germline V lookup: CDR1 KGHDR, CDR2 SFDVKD. V was trimmed by 4 bases and J by 5 bases, leaving 19 bases between them. The CDR3 is made up of 16 amino acids. The CDR3 protein is CATSEGTGIGGETQYF. CDR3 in DNA: TGTGCCACCAGTGAAGGAACAGGGATTGGCGGCGAGACCCAGTACTTC.

The chain couples TRBV6-2 or TRBV6-3 to TRBJ2-5, with D unresolved. Germline CDR1 MNHEY, CDR2 SVGEGT. V was cut by 3 bases and J by 5 bases, with 16 bases left in between. CDR3 length: 15 amino acids. The CDR3 spells CASSYYGNHRETQYF. CDR3 nucleotides: TGTGCCAGCAGTTATTATGGGAACCACCGGGAGACCCAGTACTTC.

This clonotype was seen at least ten times. CDR3 in amino acids: CASSILAGERTDTQYF. The DNA of the CDR3 is TGTGCCAGCAGCATCCTAGCGGGAGAGCGCACAGATACGCAGTATTTT. The rearrangement joins TRBV3-1 to TRBJ2-3; TRBD2 aligns across 10 bases. J gave up 1 base and V 5 bases, and 6 bases lay outside the gene matches. From germline, CDR1 is LGHDT and CDR2 YNNKEL (reference sequence). This CDR3 spans 16 amino acids.

This clonotype has a single count. The V and J genes are TRBV28 and TRBJ2-5; TRBD2 matches 10 bases. The CDR3 loop spans 16 amino acids. Germline CDR1 is MDHEN and CDR2 is SYDVKM. V was clipped by 6 bases and J by 6 bases; unmatched bases: 13. This CDR3 reads CASRVLSGRALKTQYF. The CDR3 DNA reads as TGTGCCAGCAGGGTACTAAGCGGGAGGGCCTTGAAGACCCAGTACTTC.

CDR3 sequence: CAISEGGLAGGLAKNIQYF. CDR3 coding DNA: TGTGCCATCAGTGAGGGGGGACTAGCGGGAGGACTAGCCAAAAACATTCAGTACTTC. The chain carries TRBV10-3 and TRBJ2-4; 15 bases align to TRBD2. V shed 2 bases and J 0 bases; nucleotides not matched to a gene: 5. Germline V gene lookup returns CDR1 ENHRY and CDR2 SYGVKD. This CDR3 contains 19 residues.

This clonotype was seen ten or more times. The V call is TRBV20-1, the J call TRBJ1-5, with 8 bases matching TRBD1. The CDR3 has 11 residues. With V trimmed by 6 bases and J by 14 bases, 9 bases remained unmatched. Germline-derived CDR1 and CDR2 are DFQATT and SNEGSKA (reference sequence). The CDR3 reads CSARTGTHEHF. The DNA of the CDR3 is TGCAGTGCCCGGACAGGGACCCATGAGCATTTT.

This clonotype was seen at least ten times. The rearrangement links TRBV7-2 to TRBJ2-7, with 9 positions matching TRBD1. Trimming removed 5 bases from V and 5 bases from J; junction bases left unmatched: 7. The CDR3 contains 14 residues. Germline values: CDR1 SGHTA, CDR2 FQGNSA. As DNA, the CDR3 is TGTGCCAGCAGCGTCGGACAGGGGTCGGACGAGCAGTACTTC. This translates into CASSVGQGSDEQYF.

The chain has TRBV20-1 and TRBJ1-5, with D possibly being TRBD1 (5 bases). Germline V gene sequence: CDR1 DFQATT, CDR2 SNEGSKA (reference sequence). This CDR3 is built from 15 residues. The V end lost 1 base, the J end lost 3 bases, and 13 bases lay between the germline ends. Here the CDR3 DNA reads TGCAGTGCTAGAGCCCCTCGGGGCATCAATCAGCCCCAGCATTTT. This codes for CSARAPRGINQPQHF.

This clonotype was observed a handful of times. An end of the junction differs from the germline gene, which may be a read error. The rearrangement links TRBV6-1 to TRBJ2-1; 7 nucleotides align to TRBD2. CDR1 and CDR2 (germline): MNHNS, SASEGT. The CDR3 extends over 16 amino acids. For the CDR3, the DNA is TGTGCCGGCAGGCGCGGCGGACTAGGAATCTACAATGAGCAGTTCTTC. Translated, it gives CAGRRGGLGIYNEQFF.

The chain uses TRBV28 and TRBJ2-3, with TRBD2 as a possible D gene (5 bases). Germline-derived CDR1 and CDR2 are MDHEN and SYDVKM. This CDR3 contains 15 residues. With 5 bases removed from V and 2 bases from J, the gap between germline ends came to 14 bases. CDR3 nucleotide sequence: TGTGCCAGCAGTGCCTTTAGCGCAAACACAGATACGCAGTATTTT. It yields the protein CASSAFSANTDTQYF.

The chain is built from TRBV2 and TRBJ1-4, with D tentatively TRBD1 (5 bases). The CDR3 has 13 residues. The V gene's germline CDR1 is SNHLY and CDR2 FYNNEI. The V and J ends lost 7 bases and 6 bases respectively, with 12 bases between them. DNA of the CDR3: TGTGCCAGCAAACGGGGGGGGGATGAAAAACTGTTTTTT. It specifies CASKRGGDEKLFF. Complete variable domain (other parts from reference TRBV2 and TRBJ1-4): EPEVTQTPSHQVTQMGQEVILRCVPISNHLYFYWYRQILGQKVEFLVSFYNNEISEKSEIFDDQFSVERPDGSNFTLKIRSTKLEDSAMYFCASKRGGDEKLFFGSGTQLSVL.

This clonotype was seen a handful of times. V usage is TRBV6-1 and J usage is TRBJ2-2, with TRBD2 matching 9 bases. The junction had 7 bases not matched to a gene; V was cut back by 8 bases and J by 6 bases. CDR1 and CDR2 (germline): MNHNS, SASEGT. This CDR3 has 14 residues. DNA for the CDR3: TGTGCCAGCTTTAGCGGGAGTACGGCCGGGGAGCTGTTTTTT. Translating it yields CASFSGSTAGELFF.

This chain connects TRBV20-1 to TRBJ2-7; D gene unclear. The CDR3 length is 13 residues. CDR1 DFQATT and CDR2 SNEGSKA come from the germline V gene (reference sequence). V lost 0 bases and J 3 bases, leaving 9 bases between the germline ends. The CDR3 nucleotides are TGCAGTGCTAGAGACAGTCTGAGCTACGAGCAGTACTTC. This gives the protein CSARDSLSYEQYF.

This clonotype was seen many times. DNA of the CDR3: TGTGCCAGCAGCGCGGACAGGGCGGGTCGGACCCAGTACTTC. This gives the protein CASSADRAGRTQYF. This chain connects TRBV3-1 to TRBJ2-5, with 8 bases fitting TRBD1. V dropped 5 bases and J dropped 7; count of bases not matched to a gene: 9. This CDR3 region has 14 residues. The germline V gene has CDR1 LGHDT and CDR2 YNNKEL (reference sequence).

The CDR3 reads CASSPYPSGNSGELFF. CDR3 DNA: TGTGCCAGCTCACCATATCCTAGCGGGAATTCCGGGGAGCTGTTTTTT. This chain joins TRBV18 and TRBJ2-2, with 9 bases that match TRBD2. Germline V gives CDR1 KGHSH, CDR2 LQKENI. This CDR3 contains 16 residues. J lost 6 bases, V lost 2 bases, and 7 bases had no gene match. The whole variable domain, remainder taken from reference TRBV18 and TRBJ2-2, is NAGVMQNPRHLVRRRGQEARLRCSPMKGHSHVYWYRQLPEEGLKFMVYLQKENIIDESGMPKERFSAEFPKEGPSILRIQQVVRGDSAAYFCASSPYPSGNSGELFFGEGSRLTVL.

Many counts were recorded for this clonotype. The chain is built from TRBV9 and TRBJ2-1; D possibly matches TRBD1 or TRBD2 (5 bases each). V dropped 5 bases and J dropped 2 bases, with 17 bases sitting between them. The length of the CDR3 is 16 residues. Germline V gene data show CDR1 as SGDLS and CDR2 as YYNGEE. CDR3 region: CASSLARGTTYNEQFF. Written as DNA, the CDR3 is TGTGCCAGCAGTTTGGCGAGAGGGACGACCTACAATGAGCAGTTCTTC.

A remark on this clonotype: A much more abundant neighbour one base away suggests this may be a read error. This chain links TRBV19 with TRBJ2-5, with 8 bases that match TRBD1. The length of the CDR3 is 15 residues. From germline, CDR1 is LNHDA and CDR2 SQIVND (reference sequence). Trimming removed 5 bases from V and 4 bases from J; junction bases left unmatched: 9. CDR3 sequence (DNA): TGTGCCAGTAGTGCCGGACAGGGAGATTTAGAGACCCAGTACTTC. Its protein product is CASSAGQGDLETQYF.

At least ten counts were recorded for this clonotype. CDR3 nucleotide sequence: TGCGCCAGCAGCTTAGTAGCGGGAGGAGGCAATGAGCAGTTCTTC. Encoded protein: CASSLVAGGGNEQFF. The V call is TRBV5-1, the J call TRBJ2-1; 10 bases align to TRBD2. The CDR3 has 15 residues. The germline V gene has CDR1 SGHRS and CDR2 YFSETQ. V shed 2 bases and J 6 bases; nucleotides not matched to a gene: 5. Full variable domain (outside the CDR3, taken from reference TRBV5-1 and TRBJ2-1): KAGVTQTPRYLIKTRGQQVTLSCSPISGHRSVSWYQQTPGQGLQFLFEYFSETQRNKGNFPGRFSGRQFSNSRSEMNVSTLELGDSALYLCASSLVAGGGNEQFFGPGTRLTVL.

In its sample, this clonotype was seen many times. V usage is TRBV20-1 and J usage is TRBJ2-2; unclear D gene. The CDR3 contains 14 residues. Germline CDR1 DFQATT, CDR2 SNEGSKA (reference sequence). The V and J ends lost 3 bases and 2 bases respectively, with 10 bases between them. The DNA of the CDR3 is TGCAGTGCTAGTGCAGGATTTAACACCGGGGAGCTGTTTTTT. This sequence encodes CSASAGFNTGELFF.

This clonotype was seen more than once but under ten times. The J gene is TRBJ2-7, the V gene TRBV29-1; TRBD2 aligns across 15 bases. The CDR3 runs to 19 residues. CDR1 and CDR2 from the germline V gene are SQVTM and ANQGSEA. V trimming: 4 bases; J trimming: 4 bases; junction bases outside the gene matches: 17. The CDR3 loop is CSVVPRFGLAGGGNYEQYF. CDR3 sequence (DNA): TGCAGCGTTGTTCCCCGATTCGGACTAGCGGGAGGGGGGAATTACGAGCAGTACTTC.

This clonotype was observed many times. In nucleotides, the CDR3 is TGCAGTGCTAGTTTCAGGGGGCAGCACACTGAAGCTTTCTTT. It specifies CSASFRGQHTEAFF. The rearrangement joins TRBV20-1 to TRBJ1-1; TRBD1 matches at 8 bases. Per germline, CDR1 DFQATT and CDR2 SNEGSKA (reference sequence). The ends lost 3 bases at V and 3 bases at J; junction bases unmatched: 6. This CDR3 spans 14 amino acids.

This clonotype was seen a handful of times. V and J are TRBV18 and TRBJ2-1; possible D gene TRBD1, 5 bases. Germline V gives CDR1 KGHSH, CDR2 LQKENI. CDR3 size: 13 residues. Deletions cut 0 bases from V and 10 bases from J, with 10 bases between. The CDR3 region has the DNA TGTGCCAGCTCACCACCGGTGTGGGGCGAGCAGTTCTTC. It translates to CASSPPVWGEQFF.

This clonotype was recorded many times. This chain links TRBV11-2 with TRBJ2-7, with D unresolved. Germline V gene lookup returns CDR1 SGHAT and CDR2 FQNNGV. V lost 1 base and J 2 bases, leaving 9 bases between the germline ends. The CDR3 consists of 14 residues. The CDR3 DNA reads TGTGCCAGCAGCTTAGTCCCCGACACCTACGAGCAGTACTTC. Translated, it gives CASSLVPDTYEQYF.

The rearrangement joins TRBV9 to TRBJ2-2; possibly TRBD2 for D (5 bases). The CDR3 is 14 residues long. Germline V gene data show CDR1 as SGDLS and CDR2 as YYNGEE. The germline V and J ends were trimmed by 0 bases and 4 bases, with 7 bases remaining between them. The DNA of the CDR3 is TGTGCCAGCAGCGTAGAAGAGGGCACCGGGGAGCTGTTTTTT. This encodes CASSVEEGTGELFF.